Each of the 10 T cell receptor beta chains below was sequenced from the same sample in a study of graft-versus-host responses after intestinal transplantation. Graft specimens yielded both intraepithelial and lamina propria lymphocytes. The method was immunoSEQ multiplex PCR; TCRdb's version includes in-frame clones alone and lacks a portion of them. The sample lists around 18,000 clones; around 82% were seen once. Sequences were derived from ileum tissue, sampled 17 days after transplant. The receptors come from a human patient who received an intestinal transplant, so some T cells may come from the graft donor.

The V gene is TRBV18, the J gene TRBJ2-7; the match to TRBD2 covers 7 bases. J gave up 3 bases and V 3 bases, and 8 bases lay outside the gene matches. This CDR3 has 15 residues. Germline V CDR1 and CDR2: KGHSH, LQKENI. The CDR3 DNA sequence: TGTGCCAGCTCACCCAAGGAGCGGGGATTCTACGAGCAGTACTTC. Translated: CASSPKERGFYEQYF.

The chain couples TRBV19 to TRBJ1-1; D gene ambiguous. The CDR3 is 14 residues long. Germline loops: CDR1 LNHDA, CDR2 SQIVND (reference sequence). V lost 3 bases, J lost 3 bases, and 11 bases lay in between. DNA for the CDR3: TGTGCCAGTAGTATTGCAGGCGAGGACACTGAAGCTTTCTTT. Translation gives CASSIAGEDTEAFF.

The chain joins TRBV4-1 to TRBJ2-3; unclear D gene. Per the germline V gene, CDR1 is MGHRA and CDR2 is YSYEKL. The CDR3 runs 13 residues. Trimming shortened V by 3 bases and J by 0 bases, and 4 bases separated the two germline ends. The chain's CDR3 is CASSHISTDTQYF. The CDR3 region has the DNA TGCGCCAGCAGCCACATTAGCACAGATACGCAGTATTTT.

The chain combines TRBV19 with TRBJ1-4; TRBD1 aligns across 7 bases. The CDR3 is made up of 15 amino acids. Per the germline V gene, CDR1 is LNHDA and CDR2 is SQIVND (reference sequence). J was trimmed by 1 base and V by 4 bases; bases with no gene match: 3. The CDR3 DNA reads TGTGCCAGTAGTAGGGGACAGATAACTAATGAAAAACTGTTTTTT. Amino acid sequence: CASSRGQITNEKLFF.

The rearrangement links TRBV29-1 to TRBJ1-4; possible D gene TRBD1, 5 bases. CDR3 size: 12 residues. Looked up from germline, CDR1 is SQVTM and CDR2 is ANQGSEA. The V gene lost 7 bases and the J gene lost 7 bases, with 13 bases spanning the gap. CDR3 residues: CSALGAGEKLFF. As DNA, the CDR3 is TGCAGCGCCCTCGGGGCGGGTGAAAAACTGTTTTTT.

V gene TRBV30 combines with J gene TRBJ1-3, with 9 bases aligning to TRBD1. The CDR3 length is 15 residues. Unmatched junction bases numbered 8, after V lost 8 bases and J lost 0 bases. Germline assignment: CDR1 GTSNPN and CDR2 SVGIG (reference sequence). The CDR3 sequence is CARDTGGHSGNTIYF. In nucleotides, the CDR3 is TGTGCCCGCGACACAGGGGGCCACTCTGGAAACACCATATATTTT.

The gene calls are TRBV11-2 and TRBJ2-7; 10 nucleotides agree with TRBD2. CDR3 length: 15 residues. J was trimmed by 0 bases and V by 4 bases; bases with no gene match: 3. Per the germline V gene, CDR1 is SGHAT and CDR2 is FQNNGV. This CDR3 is CASSSQRGGSYEQYF. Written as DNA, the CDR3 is TGTGCCAGCAGCTCCCAGCGGGGGGGCTCCTACGAGCAGTACTTC. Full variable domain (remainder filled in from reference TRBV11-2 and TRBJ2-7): EAGVAQSPRYKIIEKRQSVAFWCNPISGHATLYWYQQILGQGPKLLIQFQNNGVVDDSQLPKDRFSAERLKGVDSTLKIQPAKLEDSAVYLCASSSQRGGSYEQYFGPGTRLTVT.

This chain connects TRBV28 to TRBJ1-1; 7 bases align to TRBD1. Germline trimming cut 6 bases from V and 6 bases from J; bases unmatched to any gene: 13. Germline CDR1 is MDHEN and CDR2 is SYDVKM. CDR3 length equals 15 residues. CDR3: CASSIDEGQRAEAFF. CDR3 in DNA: TGTGCCAGCAGCATCGACGAGGGACAGCGCGCTGAAGCTTTCTTT. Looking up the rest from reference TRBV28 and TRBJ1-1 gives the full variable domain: DVKVTQSSRYLVKRTGEKVFLECVQDMDHENMFWYRQDPGLGLRLIYFSYDVKMKEKGDIPEGYSVSREKKERFSLILESASTNQTSMYLCASSIDEGQRAEAFFGQGTRLTVV.

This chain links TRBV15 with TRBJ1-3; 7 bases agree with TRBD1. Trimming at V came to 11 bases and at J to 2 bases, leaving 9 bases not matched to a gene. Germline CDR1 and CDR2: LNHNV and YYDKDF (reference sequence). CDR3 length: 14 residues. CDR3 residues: CAPPCTGAGNTIYF. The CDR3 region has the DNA TGTGCCCCACCATGCACAGGGGCTGGAAACACCATATATTTT.

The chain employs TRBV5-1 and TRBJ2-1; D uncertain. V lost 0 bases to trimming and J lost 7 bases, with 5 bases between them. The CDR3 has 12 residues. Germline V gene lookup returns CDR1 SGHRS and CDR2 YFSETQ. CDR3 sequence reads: CASSLEVNEQFF. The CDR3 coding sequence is TGCGCCAGCAGCTTGGAGGTGAATGAGCAGTTCTTC. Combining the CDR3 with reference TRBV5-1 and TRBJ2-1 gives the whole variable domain KAGVTQTPRYLIKTRGQQVTLSCSPISGHRSVSWYQQTPGQGLQFLFEYFSETQRNKGNFPGRFSGRQFSNSRSEMNVSTLELGDSALYLCASSLEVNEQFFGPGTRLTVL.